This is a list of T cell receptor beta chains from one sample in a study of blood T cell repertoires in COVID-19. Sequencing used immunoSEQ multiplex PCR; TCRdb keeps in-frame clones, though not all of them. Here the sample spans a few hundred thousand clones, approximately 91% being singletons. Sequences were obtained from PBMCs or T cells enriched from blood (not recorded which). The receptors stem from a woman aged 40 to 50 who had recovered from COVID-19. CDR3s include the opening cysteine and the closing phenylalanine or tryptophan. Fields, in order: V gene, J gene, clone size, CDR3 protein. Only part of the rows carry a size: once, few, many, or a class if the clone is expanded.

TRBV30	TRBJ2-3	.	CAWNPGTGPDTQYF
TRBV30	TRBJ2-2	.	CAWSVVTGELFF
TRBV7-9	TRBJ1-1	.	CASSLETGSGVNTEAFF
TRBV30	TRBJ1-3	.	CAWSVTGTGNTIYF
TRBV3-1/TRBV3-2	TRBJ2-2	.	CASSHQVKGDTGELFF
TRBV30	TRBJ2-3	once	CAWSGVFYADTQYF
TRBV19	TRBJ2-1	.	CASSMGTSGNEQFF
TRBV27	TRBJ1-2	.	CASSNYRDLGYGYTF
TRBV21-1	TRBJ1-1	.	CASSKKRGSAGVTEAFF
TRBV28	TRBJ1-2	.	CASSGSLRSQYGYTF
TRBV6-2/TRBV6-3	TRBJ2-1	.	CASSPSEGRNNEQFF
TRBV3-1/TRBV3-2	TRBJ1-4	.	CASSQTGEKLFF
TRBV5-4	TRBJ2-1	few	CASSHGGVSYNEQFF
TRBV15	TRBJ2-7	once	CATSRDRGFNYEQYF
TRBV7-9	TRBJ1-4	.	CASSFEGQGGEKLFF
TRBV6-5	TRBJ2-3	.	CASSLRTSGAPDTQYF
TRBV18	TRBJ2-7	once	CASSSGQGSYEQYF
TRBV12-5	TRBJ2-1	.	CASGLFRDRGGYEQFF
TRBV27	TRBJ2-1	.	CASSSSASGGYNEQFF
TRBV15	TRBJ2-1	.	CATQIGGTYNEQFF
TRBV10-3	TRBJ2-7	.	CAIKGAGEQYF
TRBV13	TRBJ2-6	.	CASSLGRVGGGTGANVLTF
TRBV6-2/TRBV6-3	TRBJ1-5	.	CASSYSTYSNQPQHF
TRBV7-2	TRBJ2-1	.	CASSPTGWNEQFF
TRBV19	TRBJ2-5	once	CASSRDIQETQYF
TRBV4-3	TRBJ2-7	few	CASSPGEGDYEQYF
TRBV5-1	TRBJ2-5	once	CASSLRDRGRWETQYF
TRBV4-1	TRBJ2-7	.	CASSQDRGVGYYPNEQYF
TRBV19	TRBJ1-5	.	CASTPLTGHQPQHF
TRBV3-1/TRBV3-2	TRBJ1-3	once	CASSQGYSGNTIYF
TRBV10-2	TRBJ2-2	.	CASSEDRGASGELFF
TRBV2	TRBJ2-7	.	CASDTAGEQYF
TRBV30	TRBJ1-1	.	CAWIRTGGIAFF
TRBV9	TRBJ1-1	.	CASSVSGGLNTEAFF
TRBV29-1	TRBJ2-5	.	CSVERGGWETQYF
TRBV28	TRBJ2-3	.	CASSRDRGTDTQYF
TRBV6-5	TRBJ1-2	.	CASGDRNYGYTF
TRBV9	TRBJ2-7	once	CASSVDPGMGEQYF
TRBV7-2	TRBJ1-1	.	CASSFDRGDTEAFF
TRBV7-3	TRBJ2-3	.	CASSSQPTSPDTQYF
TRBV7-9	TRBJ2-3	.	CASSWTTSTDTQYF
TRBV11-3	TRBJ1-3	.	CASSCPLGHMDGNTIYF
TRBV28	TRBJ2-7	.	CASSSSGTRTYEQYF
TRBV15	TRBJ2-4	.	CATSGTGGAKNIQYF
TRBV9	TRBJ2-5	.	CASSVGAGNQETQYF
TRBV2	TRBJ2-1	.	CASSGTGGLTYNEQFF
TRBV7-8	TRBJ2-7	.	CASSSLGLASYEQYF
TRBV19	TRBJ1-2	.	CASSQSGVYGYTF
TRBV7-3	TRBJ2-7	many	CASSLQGGTSYEQYF
TRBV6-4	TRBJ2-3	.	CAPSRGGAGGPDTDTQYF
TRBV5-8	TRBJ1-2	.	CASSLAGPLGGGYTF
TRBV7-3	TRBJ1-2	few	CASSTTTGRYGYTF
TRBV6-5	TRBJ2-7	.	CASSYRSGSSYEQYF
TRBV3-1/TRBV3-2	TRBJ1-6	once	CASSQDSKLGPYNSPLHF
TRBV5-1	TRBJ2-1	.	CASSLVPLLSGSGNEQFF
TRBV7-9	TRBJ1-1	.	CASSGTGTENTEAFF
TRBV6-5	TRBJ2-7	.	CASSYSGQGYEQYF